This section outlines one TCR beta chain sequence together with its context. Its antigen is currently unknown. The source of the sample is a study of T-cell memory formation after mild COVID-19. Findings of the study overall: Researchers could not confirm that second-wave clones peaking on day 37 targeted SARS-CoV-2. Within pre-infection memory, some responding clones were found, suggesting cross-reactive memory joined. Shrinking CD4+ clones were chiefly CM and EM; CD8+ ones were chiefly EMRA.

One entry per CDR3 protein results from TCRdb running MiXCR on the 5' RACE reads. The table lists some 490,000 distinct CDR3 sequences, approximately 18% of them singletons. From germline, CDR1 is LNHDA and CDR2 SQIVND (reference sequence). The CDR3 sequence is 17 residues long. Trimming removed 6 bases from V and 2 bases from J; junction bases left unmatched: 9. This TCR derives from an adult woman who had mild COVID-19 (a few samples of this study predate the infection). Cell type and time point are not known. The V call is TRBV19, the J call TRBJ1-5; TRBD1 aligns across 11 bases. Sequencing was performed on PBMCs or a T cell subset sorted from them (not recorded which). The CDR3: CASSLDRGLSGNQPQHF. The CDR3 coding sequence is TGTGCCAGTAGCTTGGACAGGGGGCTTTCAGGCAATCAGCCCCAGCATTTT. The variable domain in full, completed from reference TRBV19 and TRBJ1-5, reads DGGITQSPKYLFRKEGQNVTLSCEQNLNHDAMYWYRQDPGQGLRLIYYSQIVNDFQKGDIAEGYSVSREKKESFPLTVTSAQKNPTAFYLCASSLDRGLSGNQPQHFGDGTRLSIL.